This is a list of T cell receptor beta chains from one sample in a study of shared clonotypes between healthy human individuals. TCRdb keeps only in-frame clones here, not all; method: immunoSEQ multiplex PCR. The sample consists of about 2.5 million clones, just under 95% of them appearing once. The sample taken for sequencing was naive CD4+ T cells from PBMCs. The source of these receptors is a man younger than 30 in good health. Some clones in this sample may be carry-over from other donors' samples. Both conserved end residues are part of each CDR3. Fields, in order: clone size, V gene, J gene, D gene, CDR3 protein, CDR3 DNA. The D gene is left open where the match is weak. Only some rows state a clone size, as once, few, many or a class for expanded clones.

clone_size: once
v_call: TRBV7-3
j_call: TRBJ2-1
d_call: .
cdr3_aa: CASSLSSPSFGTPLNEQFF
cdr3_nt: TGTGCCAGCAGCTTATCCAGCCCCAGCTTCGGCACCCCACTCAATGAGCAGTTCTTC

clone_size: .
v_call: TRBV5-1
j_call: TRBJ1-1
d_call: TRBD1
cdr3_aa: CASSSDRGGTEAFF
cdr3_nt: TGCGCCAGCAGCTCGGACAGGGGGGGCACTGAAGCTTTCTTT

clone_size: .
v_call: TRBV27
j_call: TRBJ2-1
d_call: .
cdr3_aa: CASHSWGDNEQFF
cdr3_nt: TGTGCCAGCCACTCTTGGGGCGACAATGAGCAGTTCTTC

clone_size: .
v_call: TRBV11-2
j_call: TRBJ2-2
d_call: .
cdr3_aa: CASSLEWALTGELFF
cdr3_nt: TGTGCCAGCAGCTTAGAATGGGCCCTGACCGGGGAGCTGTTTTTT

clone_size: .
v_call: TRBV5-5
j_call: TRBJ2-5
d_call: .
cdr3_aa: CASSSRGYQETQYF
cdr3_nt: TGTGCCAGCAGCTCCCGGGGGTACCAAGAGACCCAGTACTTC

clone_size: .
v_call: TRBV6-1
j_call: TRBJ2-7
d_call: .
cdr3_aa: CASRADSYEQYF
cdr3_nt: TGTGCCAGCAGGGCGGACAGCTACGAGCAGTACTTC

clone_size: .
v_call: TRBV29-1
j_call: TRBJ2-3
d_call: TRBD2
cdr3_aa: CSVSGRGTDTQYF
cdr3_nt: TGCAGCGTGAGCGGGAGGGGCACAGATACGCAGTATTTT

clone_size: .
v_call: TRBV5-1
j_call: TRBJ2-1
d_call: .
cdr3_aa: CASSSLRNEQFF
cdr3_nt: TGCGCCAGCAGCTCCCTTAGGAATGAGCAGTTCTTC

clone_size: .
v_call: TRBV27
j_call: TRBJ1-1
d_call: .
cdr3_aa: CASSLRTGRGNTEAFF
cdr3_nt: TGTGCCAGCAGTTTACGTACAGGGAGGGGTAACACTGAAGCTTTCTTT

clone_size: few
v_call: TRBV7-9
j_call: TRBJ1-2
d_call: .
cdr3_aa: CASSLVNNYGYTF
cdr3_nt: TGTGCCAGCAGCTTGGTCAATAACTATGGCTACACCTTC

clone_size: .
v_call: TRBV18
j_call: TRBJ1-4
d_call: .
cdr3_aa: CASSVPGTEKLFF
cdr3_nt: TGTGCCAGCTCCGTCCCGGGAACCGAAAAACTGTTTTTT

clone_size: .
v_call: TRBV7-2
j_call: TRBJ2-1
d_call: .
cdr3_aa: CASSLLGGLALYNEQFF
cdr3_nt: TGTGCCAGCAGCTTGCTTGGTGGGCTAGCGTTATATAATGAGCAGTTCTTC

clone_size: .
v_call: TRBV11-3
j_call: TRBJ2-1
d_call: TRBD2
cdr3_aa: CASSLRGRGDNEQFF
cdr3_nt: TGTGCCAGCAGCTTACGGGGGAGGGGAGACAATGAGCAGTTCTTC

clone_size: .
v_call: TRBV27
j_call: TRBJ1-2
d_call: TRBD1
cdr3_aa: CASSRGGYGYTF
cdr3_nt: TGTGCCAGCAGCAGGGGGGGCTATGGCTACACCTTC

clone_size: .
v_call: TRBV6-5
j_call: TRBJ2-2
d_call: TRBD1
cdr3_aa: CASSYDRGLGTGELFF
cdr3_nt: TGTGCCAGCAGTTACGACAGGGGGCTGGGGACCGGGGAGCTGTTTTTT

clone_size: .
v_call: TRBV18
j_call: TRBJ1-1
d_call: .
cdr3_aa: CASSPLLNTEAFF
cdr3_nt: TGTGCCAGCTCACCCTTATTGAACACTGAAGCTTTCTTT

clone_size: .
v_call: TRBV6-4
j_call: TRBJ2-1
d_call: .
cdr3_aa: CASRPFGSSSYNEQFF
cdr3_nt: TGTGCCAGCAGACCGTTCGGCAGTAGCTCCTACAATGAGCAGTTCTTC

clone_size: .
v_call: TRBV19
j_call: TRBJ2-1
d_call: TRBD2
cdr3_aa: CASSIATGLAGPMQFF
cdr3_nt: TGTGCCAGTAGTATTGCTACGGGACTAGCGGGACCTATGCAGTTCTTC

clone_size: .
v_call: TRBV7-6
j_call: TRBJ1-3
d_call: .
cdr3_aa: CASSPGGSSGNTIYF
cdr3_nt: TGTGCCAGCAGCCCCGGGGGGAGCTCTGGAAACACCATATATTTT

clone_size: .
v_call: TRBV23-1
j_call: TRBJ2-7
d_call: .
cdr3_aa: CASSQSSEQYF
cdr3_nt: TGCGCCAGCAGTCAAAGTTCCGAGCAGTACTTC

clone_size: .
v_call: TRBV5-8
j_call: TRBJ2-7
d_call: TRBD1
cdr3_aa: CASSPGTGGYEQYF
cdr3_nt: TGTGCCAGCAGCCCAGGGACAGGCGGTTACGAGCAGTACTTC

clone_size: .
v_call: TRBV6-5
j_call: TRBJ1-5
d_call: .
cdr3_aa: CASSYSAGLRQPQHF
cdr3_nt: TGTGCCAGCAGTTACTCGGCCGGGTTGCGGCAGCCCCAGCATTTT

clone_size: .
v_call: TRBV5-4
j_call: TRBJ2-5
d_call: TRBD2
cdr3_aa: CASSLVKLAGGKETQYF
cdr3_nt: TGTGCCAGCAGCTTGGTTAAACTAGCGGGAGGCAAAGAGACCCAGTACTTC

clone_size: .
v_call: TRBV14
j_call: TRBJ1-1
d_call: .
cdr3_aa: CASSQDRGNQAGTEAFF
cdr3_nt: TGTGCCAGCAGCCAAGATAGGGGTAACCAGGCCGGCACTGAAGCTTTCTTT

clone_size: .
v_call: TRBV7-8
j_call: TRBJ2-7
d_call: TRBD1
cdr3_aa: CASSYLGTVDYEQYF
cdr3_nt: TGTGCCAGCAGCTACCTCGGGACAGTCGACTACGAGCAGTACTTC

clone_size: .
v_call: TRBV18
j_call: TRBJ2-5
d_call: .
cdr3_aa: CASIQGSQETQYF
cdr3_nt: TGTGCCAGCATACAGGGCAGTCAAGAGACCCAGTACTTC

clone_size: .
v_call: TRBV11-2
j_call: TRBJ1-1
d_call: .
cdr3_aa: CASSSRRVNTEAFF
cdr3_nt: TGTGCCAGCAGCTCCCGTCGGGTGAACACTGAAGCTTTCTTT